One sample yielded the 25 T cell receptor beta chains listed below, sequenced in a study of CD8 T cells in ankylosing spondylitis (TCRdb year 2017). Libraries were constructed by 5' RACE. Sequencer: Illumina HiSeq 2500. The public sequencing data were trimmed at Q25 with fastp and processed into clonotypes with MiXCR by TCRdb, which kept only in-frame beta chains. Under each unique CDR3 protein, matching rows form one entry showing the most common genes and DNA. The sample profile shows some 150,000 distinct CDR3 sequences; 40% to 50% of them were found once. The top ten constitute 13% to 15% of the sample. The material sequenced was synovial fluid, either unsorted or a sorted T cell fraction (not recorded which). The receptors were sampled from a male donor with ankylosing spondylitis.

The chain employs TRBV7-9 and TRBJ1-5; D might be TRBD1 (5 bases). Germline V gene sequence: CDR1 SEHNR, CDR2 FQNEAQ (reference sequence). Trimming cost V 4 bases and J 6 bases, with 13 bases left between them. This CDR3 has 14 amino acids. CDR3 coding DNA: TGTGCCAGCAGCTCAGACTTAGGGGCTCAGCCCCAGCATTTT. Protein product: CASSSDLGAQPQHF.

The chain links TRBV5-1 to TRBJ1-1, with D unresolved. The CDR3 consists of 15 residues. Germline V gives CDR1 SGHRS, CDR2 YFSETQ. The V and J ends lost 1 base and 0 bases respectively, with 10 bases between them. CDR3 protein: CASSLFGFMNTEAFF. As DNA, the CDR3 is TGCGCCAGCAGCTTGTTCGGGTTCATGAACACTGAAGCTTTCTTT.

The chain links TRBV9 to TRBJ2-7, with 10 bases aligning to TRBD2. This CDR3 contains 16 residues. V lost 4 bases, J lost 4 bases, and 11 bases stayed unmatched. Germline V gene lookup returns CDR1 SGDLS and CDR2 YYNGEE. The DNA of the CDR3 is TGTGCCAGCAGCCCGAGGACAGGGACTAGCGTATACGAGCAGTACTTC. This sequence encodes CASSPRTGTSVYEQYF.

There are a few counts of this clonotype. The chain links TRBV27 to TRBJ1-6, with D unresolved. The V end was cut by 2 bases, the J end by 7 bases, with 9 bases between. Germline V CDR1 and CDR2: MNHEY, SMNVEV (reference sequence). The CDR3 is 14 residues long. The CDR3 sequence is CASSLVWQNSPLHF. The CDR3 nucleotides are TGTGCCAGCAGTTTAGTTTGGCAGAATTCACCCCTCCACTTT.

In its sample, this clonotype was seen many times. V and J are TRBV5-1 and TRBJ2-7, with a tentative D call TRBD2 (5 bases). Germline assignment: CDR1 SGHRS and CDR2 YFSETQ. Trimming stripped 0 bases from V and 3 bases from J, with 7 bases between. The CDR3 has 13 amino acids. The CDR3 protein is CASSLAEGYEQYF. For the CDR3, the DNA is TGCGCCAGCAGCTTGGCCGAGGGCTACGAGCAGTACTTC.

Ten or more counts support this clonotype. V is TRBV27 and J is TRBJ2-1; 11 nucleotides line up with TRBD2. Germline CDR1 MNHEY, CDR2 SMNVEV (reference sequence). Trimming took 5 bases from V and 5 from J; bases not matched to a gene: 5. The CDR3 is made up of 15 amino acids. The CDR3 loop is CASSPGTSGHNEQFF. The CDR3 DNA is TGTGCCAGCAGTCCCGGGACTAGCGGCCACAATGAGCAGTTCTTC.

This rearrangement joins TRBV7-9 to TRBJ2-3, with D perhaps TRBD2 (6 bases). Trimming took off 2 bases at V and 2 bases at J, with 14 bases between the two ends. From germline, CDR1 is SEHNR and CDR2 FQNEAQ (reference sequence). The CDR3 sequence is 16 residues long. CDR3 sequence (DNA): TGTGCCAGCAGCTTAAGGCCAGGGAGGCTCACAGATACGCAGTATTTT. Translating it yields CASSLRPGRLTDTQYF.

This clonotype was found a few times. V and J are TRBV4-2 and TRBJ2-3, with 7 bases identical to TRBD1. The CDR3 is 16 residues long. The junction had 6 bases not matched to a gene; V was cut back by 3 bases and J by 0 bases. In germline, CDR1 is LGHNA, CDR2 YNFKEQ. CDR3 residues: CASSQYPGQSTDTQYF. The CDR3 DNA sequence: TGTGCCAGCAGCCAGTACCCGGGACAGAGCACAGATACGCAGTATTTT.

The J gene is TRBJ1-3, the V gene TRBV10-3; D call uncertain. The length of the CDR3 is 13 residues. Germline CDR1 reads ENHRY; CDR2 reads SYGVKD. Trimming cost V 10 bases and J 0 bases, with 10 bases left between them. CDR3 region: CATTADSGNTIYF. In nucleotides, the CDR3 is TGTGCCACGACCGCAGACTCTGGAAACACCATATATTTT.

This clonotype was seen ten or more times. The V call is TRBV6-2 or TRBV6-3, the J call TRBJ2-1; TRBD2 is a possible D gene (5 bases). The germline CDR1 and CDR2 sequences are MNHEY and SVGEGT. V gave up 6 bases and J gave up 4 bases, with 13 bases separating them. This CDR3 spans 14 amino acids. This CDR3 reads CASSHEGQYNEQFF. CDR3 coding DNA: TGTGCCAGCAGCCACGAGGGCCAATACAATGAGCAGTTCTTC.

This chain joins TRBV2 and TRBJ2-7; 7 bases agree with TRBD1. The CDR3 spans 14 residues. V trimming: 7 bases; J trimming: 1 base; junction bases outside the gene matches: 7. CDR1 is SNHLY and CDR2 is FYNNEI in the germline V gene. CDR3 loop: CASKTPGQSYEQYF. In DNA, the CDR3 is TGTGCCAGCAAAACGCCGGGACAGTCCTACGAGCAGTACTTC.

This clonotype was detected many times. The chain recombines TRBV19 with TRBJ2-1; no clear D gene. The CDR3 runs 15 residues. V gave up 6 bases and J gave up 4 bases, with 16 bases separating them. Germline CDR1 LNHDA, CDR2 SQIVND (reference sequence). The CDR3 spells CASSSPPSAYNEQFF. In DNA form, the CDR3 reads TGTGCCAGTAGCTCCCCTCCTTCGGCATACAATGAGCAGTTCTTC.

The chain couples TRBV5-1 to TRBJ1-1; D might be TRBD1 (6 bases). Trimming removed 3 bases at V and 2 bases at J, with 20 bases between. From germline, CDR1 is SGHRS and CDR2 YFSETQ. CDR3 size: 17 residues. CDR3 protein: CASSSPVGTILNTEAFF. CDR3 DNA sequence: TGCGCCAGCAGCTCCCCGGTGGGGACAATCCTCAACACTGAAGCTTTCTTT.

This clonotype was observed once. The gene calls are TRBV28 and TRBJ2-7; D remains unclear. This CDR3 has 15 amino acids. Germline values: CDR1 MDHEN, CDR2 SYDVKM. The V end lost 3 bases, the J end lost 4 bases, and 16 bases lay between the germline ends. The CDR3 DNA sequence: TGTGCCAGCAGTTTCCTATCGACTTTGTGGTACGAGCAGTACTTC. Translation: CASSFLSTLWYEQYF.

The chain recombines TRBV28 with TRBJ2-7; D gene ambiguous. Germline V lookup: CDR1 MDHEN, CDR2 SYDVKM. V was pared by 7 bases and J by 0 bases, with 19 bases between. The CDR3 loop spans 16 amino acids. CDR3 protein: CASTSVGLTFSYEQYF. In nucleotides, the CDR3 is TGTGCCAGCACTTCAGTGGGCCTAACCTTCTCCTACGAGCAGTACTTC. Based on the CDR3 plus reference TRBV28 and TRBJ2-7, the full variable domain is DVKVTQSSRYLVKRTGEKVFLECVQDMDHENMFWYRQDPGLGLRLIYFSYDVKMKEKGDIPEGYSVSREKKERFSLILESASTNQTSMYLCASTSVGLTFSYEQYFGPGTRLTVT.

The J gene is TRBJ2-1, the V gene TRBV9; tentatively, D is TRBD1 or TRBD2 (5 bases each). The CDR3 runs 19 residues. V was trimmed by 5 bases and J by 7 bases, leaving 31 bases between them. Germline CDR1 reads SGDLS; CDR2 reads YYNGEE. CDR3 sequence reads: CASRYPGNATDRLGNEQFF. In nucleotides, the CDR3 is TGTGCCAGCAGGTATCCGGGAAACGCCACCGACAGACTCGGTAATGAGCAGTTCTTC. Full variable domain (remainder filled in from reference TRBV9 and TRBJ2-1): DSGVTQTPKHLITATGQRVTLRCSPRSGDLSVYWYQQSLDQGLQFLIQYYNGEERAKGNILERFSAQQFPDLHSELNLSSLELGDSALYFCASRYPGNATDRLGNEQFFGPGTRLTVL.

The CDR3 nucleotides read TGCGCCAGCAGCCAAGATAGCCGGGACAGGCTATGGTCCGGGGAGCTGTTTTTT. Protein sequence: CASSQDSRDRLWSGELFF. The chain combines TRBV4-1 with TRBJ2-2; 8 bases line up with TRBD1. Germline V gene lookup returns CDR1 MGHRA and CDR2 YSYEKL. This CDR3 contains 18 residues. The J segment lost 6 bases and the V segment lost 0 bases, leaving 12 bases of the junction unmatched.

The chain uses TRBV3-1 and TRBJ1-5; 10 bases align to TRBD1. CDR3 size: 14 residues. Germline CDR1 reads LGHDT; CDR2 reads YNNKEL (reference sequence). V gave up 3 bases and J gave up 6 bases; unmatched junction bases: 2. The CDR3 spells CASSQTGGLQPQHF. The CDR3 bases are TGTGCCAGCAGCCAGACAGGGGGCCTTCAGCCCCAGCATTTT.

The CDR3: CASSSDTTTDTQYF. The CDR3 region has the DNA TGTGCCAGCAGCTCGGACACGACCACGGATACGCAGTATTTT. The chain combines TRBV7-3 with TRBJ2-3; D may be TRBD1 (5 bases). The CDR3 loop spans 14 amino acids. V lost 4 bases and J lost 6, with 14 bases in between. Germline V gives CDR1 SGHTA, CDR2 FQGTGA.

There are a few counts of this clonotype. The V call is TRBV20-1, the J call TRBJ2-2; 9 bases line up with TRBD1. CDR1 DFQATT and CDR2 SNEGSKA come from the germline V gene (reference sequence). The CDR3 covers 16 residues. Losses at the gene ends were 0 bases for V and 5 bases for J; bases not matched to a gene: 7. The CDR3 nucleotides are TGCAGTGCTAGAGAGGGACAGGGAATTTTAACCGGGGAGCTGTTTTTT. Translating gives CSAREGQGILTGELFF.

The CDR3: CASSHLGPDSNQPQHF. The CDR3 nucleotides are TGTGCCAGCTCACACCTGGGACCGGATAGCAATCAGCCCCAGCATTTT. The rearrangement links TRBV18 to TRBJ1-5, with a tentative D call TRBD1 (5 bases). The CDR3 length is 16 residues. Per germline, CDR1 KGHSH and CDR2 LQKENI. V lost 4 bases and J lost 0, with 13 bases in between.

CDR3 residues: CASSVGSSEQYF. CDR3 in DNA: TGTGCCAGCAGCGTAGGCAGTTCTGAGCAGTACTTC. The chain has TRBV9 and TRBJ2-7; D is undetermined. This CDR3 is 12 amino acids long. V was trimmed by 0 bases and J by 7 bases, leaving 8 bases between them. From germline, CDR1 is SGDLS and CDR2 YYNGEE.

At least ten counts were recorded for this clonotype. The CDR3 coding sequence is TGTGCCAGCAGCTTGGAGGGAGTCGAGCAGTTCTTC. Residues: CASSLEGVEQFF. The V gene is TRBV5-8, the J gene TRBJ2-1, with D possibly TRBD2 on 5 matching bases. Germline CDR1 reads SGHTS; CDR2 reads YDEGEE. Trimming cost V 0 bases and J 10 bases, with 8 bases left between them. This CDR3 is built from 12 residues.

The V gene is TRBV10-3, the J gene TRBJ2-5, with 7 bases lining up with TRBD1. J was trimmed by 2 bases and V by 0 bases; bases with no gene match: 3. Germline V gives CDR1 ENHRY, CDR2 SYGVKD. The CDR3 is made up of 15 amino acids. The CDR3 DNA is TGTGCCATCAGTGAGTCCTGGACAGGACAAGAGACCCAGTACTTC. Its protein product is CAISESWTGQETQYF.

This clonotype was detected once. The chain's CDR3 is CASSWGAGELFF. The DNA for the CDR3 is TGTGCCAGCAGCTGGGGCGCCGGGGAGCTGTTTTTT. This chain joins TRBV11-2 and TRBJ2-2, with a possible D match to TRBD1 (5 bases). In germline, CDR1 is SGHAT, CDR2 FQNNGV. This CDR3 is 12 amino acids long. Between the trimmed V and J ends, which lost 4 bases and 6 bases, there was a span of 6 bases.